This T cell receptor beta chain was sequenced for a study of shared clonotypes between healthy human individuals. Overall study context: For every donor, three CD4 naive, three CD4 memory, two CD8 naive and one CD8 memory plates were used.

The CDR3 contains 13 residues. The germline CDR1 and CDR2 sequences are SGHTA and FQGTGA. With V trimmed by 5 bases and J by 7 bases, 3 bases remained unmatched. The donors were all Caucasian adults (living in Nashville, Tennessee). TCRdb keeps only in-frame clones here, not all; method: immunoSEQ multiplex PCR. This table holds about 730,000 clones, 72% found once. This chain uses TRBV7-3 with TRBJ2-1; TRBD1 agrees at 9 bases. The receptor was isolated from a woman younger than 45 in good health. Sequenced: memory CD4+ T cells sorted from blood. Stated subset: CD45RA-negative fraction. The CDR3 loop is CASSPGTGNEQFF. In DNA, the CDR3 is TGTGCCAGCAGCCCCGGGACAGGGAATGAGCAGTTCTTC.